Listed below are T cell receptor beta chains from one sample, sequenced in a study of blood T cells in healthy people across ages. Using its own MiXCR run on the 5' RACE reads, TCRdb lists one record per CDR3 protein. In the table there are around 1.5 million distinct CDR3 sequences, roughly 64% of which are singletons. The sample comprised blood. These receptors were collected from a man younger than 30 in good health. The CDR3 runs from the conserved cysteine through the conserved F or W. The D gene is left open where the match is weak. Clone size appears in some rows only: once, few, many, or a class for an expanded clone.

d_gene: NA
abundance: few
v_gene: TRBV12-3/TRBV12-4
j_gene: TRBJ2-5
CDR3aa: CASSPSGQRAGETQYF
CDR3nt: TGTGCCAGCAGTCCTTCGGGACAGCGGGCAGGGGAGACCCAGTACTTC

d_gene: TRBD1
abundance: few
v_gene: TRBV10-1
j_gene: TRBJ2-6
CDR3aa: CASSESGTGPRGANVLTF
CDR3nt: TGCGCCAGCAGTGAGTCGGGGACAGGGCCTCGTGGGGCCAACGTCCTGACTTTC

d_gene: TRBD1
abundance: NA
v_gene: TRBV6-5
j_gene: TRBJ2-2
CDR3aa: CASSYTKMDRDETGELFF
CDR3nt: TGTGCCAGCAGTTACACAAAAATGGACAGGGATGAGACCGGGGAGCTGTTTTTT

d_gene: TRBD1
abundance: NA
v_gene: TRBV12-3/TRBV12-4
j_gene: TRBJ2-1
CDR3aa: CASSTHRGSSYNEQFF
CDR3nt: TGTGCCAGCAGTACCCACAGGGGAAGCTCCTACAATGAGCAGTTCTTC

d_gene: TRBD1
abundance: NA
v_gene: TRBV5-1
j_gene: TRBJ2-3
CDR3aa: CASSLVGGQAGADTQYF
CDR3nt: TGCGCCAGCAGCTTGGTAGGGGGACAGGCCGGCGCAGATACGCAGTATTTT

d_gene: NA
abundance: NA
v_gene: TRBV20-1
j_gene: TRBJ1-1
CDR3aa: CSARVSGDGGTEAFF
CDR3nt: TGCAGTGCTAGAGTTTCAGGGGATGGGGGCACTGAAGCTTTCTTT

d_gene: TRBD1
abundance: NA
v_gene: TRBV5-6
j_gene: TRBJ1-3
CDR3aa: CASSFPDRTGNTIYF
CDR3nt: TGTGCCAGCAGCTTCCCGGACAGGACTGGAAACACCATATATTTT

d_gene: NA
abundance: NA
v_gene: TRBV29-1
j_gene: TRBJ2-1
CDR3aa: CSAGFGNEQFF
CDR3nt: TGCAGTGCAGGGTTTGGAAATGAGCAGTTCTTC

d_gene: TRBD2
abundance: NA
v_gene: TRBV20-1
j_gene: TRBJ2-7
CDR3aa: CSARVWSGRSSYEQYF
CDR3nt: TGCAGTGCTAGAGTGTGGAGCGGGAGGAGCTCCTACGAGCAGTACTTC

d_gene: NA
abundance: few
v_gene: TRBV4-2
j_gene: TRBJ2-1
CDR3aa: CASRGLDEQFF
CDR3nt: TGTGCCAGCAGAGGTTTAGATGAGCAGTTCTTC

d_gene: NA
abundance: few
v_gene: TRBV29-1
j_gene: TRBJ2-5
CDR3aa: CSVDRKGFQETQYF
CDR3nt: TGCAGCGTTGACAGGAAGGGCTTCCAAGAGACCCAGTACTTC

d_gene: NA
abundance: NA
v_gene: TRBV12-3/TRBV12-4
j_gene: TRBJ2-7
CDR3aa: CASSLALPYEQYF
CDR3nt: TGTGCCAGCAGTTTAGCGCTCCCCTACGAGCAGTACTTC

d_gene: TRBD2
abundance: NA
v_gene: TRBV29-1
j_gene: TRBJ2-7
CDR3aa: CSVAGERHEQYF
CDR3nt: TGCAGCGTAGCGGGAGAACGCCACGAGCAGTACTTC

d_gene: TRBD1
abundance: NA
v_gene: TRBV16
j_gene: TRBJ1-4
CDR3aa: CASSQTLRQGTNEKLFF
CDR3nt: TGTGCCAGCAGCCAAACCCTACGACAGGGAACTAATGAAAAACTGTTTTTT

d_gene: NA
abundance: NA
v_gene: TRBV15
j_gene: TRBJ2-7
CDR3aa: CATSRENMAAYEQYF
CDR3nt: TGTGCCACCAGCAGAGAAAATATGGCGGCCTACGAGCAGTACTTC

d_gene: TRBD1
abundance: NA
v_gene: TRBV3-1
j_gene: TRBJ1-4
CDR3aa: CASSLRTGQYEKLFF
CDR3nt: TGTGCCAGCAGCCTTCGGACAGGGCAGTATGAAAAACTGTTTTTT

d_gene: NA
abundance: once
v_gene: TRBV5-1
j_gene: TRBJ1-2
CDR3aa: CASSLVMGVDYGCTF
CDR3nt: TGCGCCAGCAGCTTGGTTATGGGAGTAGACTATGGCTGCACCTTC

d_gene: NA
abundance: few
v_gene: TRBV6-6
j_gene: TRBJ2-7
CDR3aa: CASSLAGAWEQYF
CDR3nt: TGTGCCAGCAGCCTAGCCGGGGCGTGGGAGCAGTACTTC

d_gene: TRBD2
abundance: NA
v_gene: TRBV4-1
j_gene: TRBJ2-7
CDR3aa: CASSQRGGTNPEQYF
CDR3nt: TGCGCCAGCAGCCAACGGGGGGGAACCAACCCAGAGCAGTACTTC

d_gene: NA
abundance: NA
v_gene: TRBV19
j_gene: TRBJ2-7
CDR3aa: CASSIGWGAGDYEQYF
CDR3nt: TGTGCCAGTAGTATAGGTTGGGGGGCCGGAGACTACGAGCAGTACTTC

d_gene: NA
abundance: NA
v_gene: TRBV29-1
j_gene: TRBJ1-3
CDR3aa: CSAAASSGNTIYF
CDR3nt: TGCAGCGCCGCGGCCAGCTCTGGAAACACCATATATTTT

d_gene: NA
abundance: NA
v_gene: TRBV12-3/TRBV12-4
j_gene: TRBJ1-2
CDR3aa: CASSILGTLYGYTF
CDR3nt: TGTGCCAGCAGCATACTCGGGACTCTCTATGGCTACACCTTC

d_gene: NA
abundance: NA
v_gene: TRBV12-3/TRBV12-4
j_gene: TRBJ2-5
CDR3aa: CASSTQLGQETQYF
CDR3nt: TGTGCCAGCAGCACCCAACTAGGGCAAGAGACCCAGTACTTC

d_gene: NA
abundance: NA
v_gene: TRBV9
j_gene: TRBJ2-7
CDR3aa: CASSGRDGHDYEQYF
CDR3nt: TGTGCCAGCAGCGGCCGGGACGGACATGACTACGAGCAGTACTTC

d_gene: NA
abundance: few
v_gene: TRBV6-1
j_gene: TRBJ2-1
CDR3aa: CASSMGPHSSYNEQFF
CDR3nt: TGTGCCAGCAGCATGGGCCCTCATAGCTCCTACAATGAGCAGTTCTTC

d_gene: NA
abundance: NA
v_gene: TRBV7-9
j_gene: TRBJ1-5
CDR3aa: CASSLVTVGQAIYQPQHF
CDR3nt: TGTGCCAGCAGCTTAGTTACGGTAGGGCAGGCCATATATCAGCCCCAGCATTTT

d_gene: NA
abundance: NA
v_gene: TRBV7-9
j_gene: TRBJ1-2
CDR3aa: CASSQRGEANYGYTF
CDR3nt: TGTGCCAGCAGCCAGCGTGGGGAAGCTAACTATGGCTACACCTTC

d_gene: NA
abundance: NA
v_gene: TRBV6-1
j_gene: TRBJ2-1
CDR3aa: CASSEAGSYNEQFF
CDR3nt: TGTGCCAGCAGTGAAGCAGGATCCTACAATGAGCAGTTCTTC

d_gene: TRBD2
abundance: few
v_gene: TRBV10-1
j_gene: TRBJ2-3
CDR3aa: CASSELGGSLTNTDTQYF
CDR3nt: TGCGCCAGCAGTGAACTCGGCGGGAGCTTAACCAACACAGATACGCAGTATTTT

d_gene: NA
abundance: NA
v_gene: TRBV5-1
j_gene: TRBJ2-7
CDR3aa: CASSSPFIPYEQYF
CDR3nt: TGCGCCAGCAGCTCACCCTTTATACCCTACGAGCAGTACTTC

d_gene: NA
abundance: NA
v_gene: TRBV6-5
j_gene: TRBJ1-4
CDR3aa: CASSYIQGTEKLFF
CDR3nt: TGTGCCAGCAGTTATATACAGGGCACTGAAAAACTGTTTTTT

d_gene: NA
abundance: NA
v_gene: TRBV27
j_gene: TRBJ1-5
CDR3aa: CASTRTVRSNQPQHF
CDR3nt: TGTGCCAGCACCCGGACCGTGCGTAGCAATCAGCCCCAGCATTTT

d_gene: TRBD2
abundance: NA
v_gene: TRBV11-1
j_gene: TRBJ2-7
CDR3aa: CASSLPAGTRSNYEQYF
CDR3nt: TGTGCCAGCAGCCTACCGGCCGGGACTAGGTCGAACTACGAGCAGTACTTC

d_gene: NA
abundance: few
v_gene: TRBV4-3
j_gene: TRBJ2-6
CDR3aa: CASSQDRKLSGANVLTF
CDR3nt: TGCGCCAGCAGCCAAGACAGGAAGCTCTCTGGGGCCAACGTCCTGACTTTC

d_gene: NA
abundance: NA
v_gene: TRBV5-5
j_gene: TRBJ2-6
CDR3aa: CASSLGLGAGANVLTF
CDR3nt: TGTGCCAGCAGCTTGGGTTTGGGCGCTGGGGCCAACGTCCTGACTTTC

d_gene: TRBD1
abundance: NA
v_gene: TRBV29-1
j_gene: TRBJ1-2
CDR3aa: CSVRTGNGYTF
CDR3nt: TGCAGCGTAAGGACAGGAAATGGCTACACCTTC

d_gene: TRBD2
abundance: NA
v_gene: TRBV6-2/TRBV6-3
j_gene: TRBJ2-3
CDR3aa: CASGGESSTDTQYF
CDR3nt: TGTGCCAGCGGGGGGGAGTCTAGCACAGATACGCAGTATTTT

d_gene: NA
abundance: NA
v_gene: TRBV6-1
j_gene: TRBJ1-2
CDR3aa: CASTLTGIKWTTSPGEYGYTF
CDR3nt: TGTGCCAGCACCTTGACGGGGATAAAGTGGACAACATCCCCGGGCGAATATGGCTACACCTTC